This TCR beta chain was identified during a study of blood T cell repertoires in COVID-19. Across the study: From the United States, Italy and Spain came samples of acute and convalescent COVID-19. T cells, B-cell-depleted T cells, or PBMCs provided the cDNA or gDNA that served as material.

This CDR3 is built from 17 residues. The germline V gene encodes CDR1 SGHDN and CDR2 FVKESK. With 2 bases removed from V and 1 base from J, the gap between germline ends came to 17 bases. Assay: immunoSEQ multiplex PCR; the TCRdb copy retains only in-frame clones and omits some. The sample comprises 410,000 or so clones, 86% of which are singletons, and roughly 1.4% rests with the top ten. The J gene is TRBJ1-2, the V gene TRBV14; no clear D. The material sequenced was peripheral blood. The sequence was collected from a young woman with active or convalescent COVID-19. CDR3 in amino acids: CASSQNPRWSFNYGYTF. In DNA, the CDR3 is TGTGCCAGCAGCCAAAATCCAAGATGGAGTTTTAACTATGGCTACACCTTC.